This T cell receptor (beta chain) was observed in a study of lymphopenia after photon versus proton radiotherapy. Study-wide results and limits: Relative stability marked proton patients; photon patients lost diversity and naive cells.

Clones were sequenced by immunoSEQ multiplex PCR, and TCRdb holds only the in-frame ones, with some missing. The sample yields about 25,000 clones, around 90% seen once. Germline loops: CDR1 SQVTM, CDR2 ANQGSEA. This CDR3 is 14 amino acids long. Unmatched junction bases numbered 4, after V lost 3 bases and J lost 2 bases. Concerning this clone itself: Its antigen remains unidentified.

Sequencing was performed on peripheral blood, taken from a patient treated with photon-based radiotherapy. The TCR was taken from a man aged 50 or older with gastric cancer. The chain has TRBV29-1 and TRBJ2-3; 8 bases align to TRBD2. The CDR3 sequence: CSVEASGFTDTQYF. The DNA for the CDR3 is TGCAGCGTTGAGGCTAGCGGGTTCACAGATACGCAGTATTTT.